This TCR beta chain was sequenced for a study of blood T cell repertoires in COVID-19. Across the whole study: Sites in the United States, Italy and Spain provided acute and convalescent COVID-19 samples.

Libraries were prepared by immunoSEQ multiplex PCR; TCRdb keeps only in-frame clonotypes and omits some of them. The sample includes approximately 260,000 clones, roughly 82% of them seen just once. Trimming left V 8 bases short and J 6 bases short, with 22 bases between. This CDR3 has 14 amino acids. The germline V gene has CDR1 GTSNPN and CDR2 SVGIG (reference sequence). The clonotype was recovered from an elderly woman with active or convalescent COVID-19. The chain is built from TRBV30 and TRBJ1-1; possibly TRBD1 for D (6 bases). Sequencing input: peripheral blood. This CDR3 reads CAGSVKGVLPEAFF. CDR3 coding DNA: TGTGCCGGAAGTGTAAAGGGGGTATTGCCTGAAGCTTTCTTT.